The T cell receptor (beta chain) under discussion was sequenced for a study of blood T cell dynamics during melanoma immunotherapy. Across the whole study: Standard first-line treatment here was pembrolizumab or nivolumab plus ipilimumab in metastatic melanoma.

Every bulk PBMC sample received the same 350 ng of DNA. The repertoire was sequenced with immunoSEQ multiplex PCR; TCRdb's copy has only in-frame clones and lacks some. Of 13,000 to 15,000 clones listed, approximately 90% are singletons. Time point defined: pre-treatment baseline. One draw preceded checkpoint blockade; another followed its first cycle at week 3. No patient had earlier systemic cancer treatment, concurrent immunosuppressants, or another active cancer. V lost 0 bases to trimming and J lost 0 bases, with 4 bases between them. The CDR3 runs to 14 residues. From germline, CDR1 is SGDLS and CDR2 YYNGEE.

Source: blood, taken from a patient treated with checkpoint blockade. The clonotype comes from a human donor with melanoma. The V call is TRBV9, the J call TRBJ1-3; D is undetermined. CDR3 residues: CASSVASSGNTIYF. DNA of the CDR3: TGTGCCAGCAGCGTAGCGAGCTCTGGAAACACCATATATTTT.